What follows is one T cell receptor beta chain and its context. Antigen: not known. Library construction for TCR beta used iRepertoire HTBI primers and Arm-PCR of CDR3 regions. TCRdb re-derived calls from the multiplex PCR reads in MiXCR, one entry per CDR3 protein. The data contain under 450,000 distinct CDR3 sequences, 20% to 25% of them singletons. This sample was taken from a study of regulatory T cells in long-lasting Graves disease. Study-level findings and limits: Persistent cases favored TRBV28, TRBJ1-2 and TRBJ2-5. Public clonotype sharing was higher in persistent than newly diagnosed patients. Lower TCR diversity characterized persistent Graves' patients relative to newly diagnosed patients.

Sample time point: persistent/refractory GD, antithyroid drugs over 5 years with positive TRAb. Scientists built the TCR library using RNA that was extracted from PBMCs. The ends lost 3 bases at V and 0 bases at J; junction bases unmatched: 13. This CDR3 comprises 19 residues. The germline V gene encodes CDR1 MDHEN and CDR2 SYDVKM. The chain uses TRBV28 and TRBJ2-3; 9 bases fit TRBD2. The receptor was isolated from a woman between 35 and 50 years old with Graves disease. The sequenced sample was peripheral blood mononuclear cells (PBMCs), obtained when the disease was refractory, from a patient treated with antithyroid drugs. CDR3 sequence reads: CASSFNLSGRTSSTDTQYF. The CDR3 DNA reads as TGTGCCAGCAGTTTTAATCTCAGCGGGAGGACTAGTAGCACAGATACGCAGTATTTT.